A single sample is the source of the 22 T cell receptor beta chains below, sequenced in a study of T cells in localized non-small cell lung cancer (dated by TCRdb to the early 2020s). Libraries came from the immunoSEQ multiplex PCR assay. TCRdb limited this immuneACCESS table to in-frame rearrangements with V and J called. A share of clones is missing; checked studies link under half to unresolved V genes, and the rest is unexplained. The table for this sample lists more than 30,000 clones; 78% of them were counted only once. About 40% of the sample lies in the top ten. The sample here was peripheral blood, taken before any cancer treatment. Receptors originate from a male donor aged 60 or older with stage II squamous cell lung carcinoma.

The chain combines TRBV10-3 with TRBJ1-6; the D gene is possibly TRBD1 (6 bases). In germline, CDR1 is ENHRY, CDR2 SYGVKD. CDR3 length: 13 residues. Trimming stripped 9 bases from V and 7 bases from J, with 13 bases between. The CDR3 DNA reads TGTGCCATAAACAGGGACCGAAATTCACCCCTCCACTTT. Translation: CAINRDRNSPLHF.

The chain joins TRBV7-9 to TRBJ2-5; TRBD1 or TRBD2 may be the D gene (5 bases each). The germline CDR1 and CDR2 sequences are SEHNR and FQNEAQ (reference sequence). CDR3 length: 14 residues. V was pared by 2 bases and J by 5 bases, with 12 bases between. The CDR3 sequence is CASSLILREETQYF. For the CDR3, the DNA is TGTGCCAGCAGCTTAATTCTCAGGGAGGAGACCCAGTACTTC.

This clone has just a few counts. V gene TRBV15 combines with J gene TRBJ1-3; D possibly corresponds to TRBD1 (6 bases). CDR1 LNHNV and CDR2 YYDKDF come from the germline V gene (reference sequence). The CDR3 runs to 15 residues. V lost 1 base to trimming and J lost 4 bases, with 11 bases between them. CDR3 region: CATSRGGDRGNTIYF. CDR3 coding DNA: TGTGCCACCAGCAGAGGGGGAGACAGGGGAAACACCATATATTTT.

The rearrangement links TRBV11-1 to TRBJ1-5, with D perhaps TRBD1 (5 bases). Trimming took 1 base from V and 0 from J, leaving 13 bases between them. Germline values: CDR1 SGHAT, CDR2 FQDESV (reference sequence). This CDR3 comprises 17 residues. Written as DNA, the CDR3 is TGTGCCAGCAGCTTAGAAGGGACGGCCTCTAGCAATCAGCCCCAGCATTTT. This encodes CASSLEGTASSNQPQHF.

V usage is TRBV9 and J usage is TRBJ2-2, with 8 nucleotides matching TRBD2. V was pared by 5 bases and J by 6 bases, with 9 bases of the junction left unmatched. CDR1 is SGDLS and CDR2 is YYNGEE in the germline V gene. This CDR3 spans 15 amino acids. The CDR3 loop is CASRRSFSGAGELFF. The CDR3 DNA reads as TGTGCCAGCAGGCGTTCATTTAGCGGGGCCGGGGAGCTGTTTTTT.

V gene TRBV5-1 combines with J gene TRBJ1-2; unclear D gene. Looked up from germline, CDR1 is SGHRS and CDR2 is YFSETQ. Trimming cost V 0 bases and J 7 bases, with 10 bases left between them. This CDR3 has 13 amino acids. CDR3 sequence: CASSLGFSGGYTF. CDR3 nucleotides: TGCGCCAGCAGCTTGGGGTTCTCGGGTGGCTACACCTTC.

The genes are TRBV14 and TRBJ1-2; 9 nucleotides align to TRBD1. Losses at the gene ends were 4 bases for V and 3 bases for J; bases not matched to a gene: 3. CDR1 is SGHDN, CDR2 FVKESK, per germline. The CDR3 runs to 14 residues. In DNA, the CDR3 is TGTGCCAGCAGCCGACAGGGGGGCCACTATGGCTACACCTTC. Translated, it gives CASSRQGGHYGYTF. Using reference TRBV14 and TRBJ1-2 for the parts outside the CDR3, the full variable domain is EAGVTQFPSHSVIEKGQTVTLRCDPISGHDNLYWYRRVMGKEIKFLLHFVKESKQDESGMPNNRFLAERTGGTYSTLKVQPAELEDSGVYFCASSRQGGHYGYTFGSGTRLTVV.

The chain recombines TRBV7-9 with TRBJ2-1, with TRBD2 as a possible D gene (5 bases). Germline assignment: CDR1 SEHNR and CDR2 FQNEAQ (reference sequence). The CDR3 runs to 15 residues. With 1 base removed from V and 7 bases from J, the gap between germline ends came to 14 bases. The CDR3 region has the DNA TGTGCCAGCAGCTTAGGGGGTCTAGCTATTAATGAGCAGTTCTTC. As protein: CASSLGGLAINEQFF.

The V gene is TRBV18, the J gene TRBJ2-5; D unresolved. CDR3 length equals 11 residues. V gave up 5 bases and J gave up 5 bases, with 6 bases separating them. The V gene's germline CDR1 is KGHSH and CDR2 LQKENI. The CDR3 sequence: CASSNLETQYF. CDR3 DNA sequence: TGTGCCAGCTCAAATTTGGAGACCCAGTACTTC.

V is TRBV5-1 and J is TRBJ1-1; 8 bases map to TRBD1. Germline CDR1 and CDR2: SGHRS and YFSETQ. V gave up 5 bases and J gave up 3 bases; unmatched junction bases: 9. The CDR3 extends over 15 amino acids. CDR3 loop: CASSRFTGGDTEAFF. In nucleotides, the CDR3 is TGCGCCAGCAGTCGATTCACAGGGGGGGACACTGAAGCTTTCTTT.

The V and J genes are TRBV2 and TRBJ2-5; tentative D call: TRBD2 (7 bases). The CDR3 totals 15 residues. Per the germline V gene, CDR1 is SNHLY and CDR2 is FYNNEI. Deletions cut 4 bases from V and 1 base from J, with 13 bases between. The CDR3 DNA follows: TGTGCCAGCAGTGCCGGGGGGCAGGGCCAAGAGACCCAGTACTTC. The encoded protein is CASSAGGQGQETQYF.

V gene TRBV6-1 combines with J gene TRBJ1-2, with D hard to call. Trimming pared 1 base from V and 1 base from J, leaving 10 bases between. The CDR3 extends over 15 amino acids. Germline assignment: CDR1 MNHNS and CDR2 SASEGT. The CDR3 here is CASSEVQTLNYGYTF. The CDR3 DNA reads as TGTGCCAGCAGTGAAGTCCAGACCCTTAACTATGGCTACACCTTC.

V gene TRBV19 combines with J gene TRBJ1-2, with a possible D match to TRBD1 (5 bases). The V gene lost 5 bases and the J gene lost 8 bases, with 18 bases spanning the gap. This CDR3 is built from 14 residues. Germline-derived CDR1 and CDR2 are LNHDA and SQIVND (reference sequence). The CDR3 bases are TGTGCCAGTAGTCCCCTACTGCGGGGCAGCGGCTACACCTTC. Residues: CASSPLLRGSGYTF.

The chain is built from TRBV19 and TRBJ1-1; no clear D. Looked up from germline, CDR1 is LNHDA and CDR2 is SQIVND (reference sequence). Trimming cost V 1 base and J 4 bases, with 13 bases left between them. The CDR3 is made up of 15 amino acids. This CDR3 reads CASSIGDGWGTEAFF. CDR3 nucleotides: TGTGCCAGTAGTATAGGTGACGGATGGGGCACTGAAGCTTTCTTT.

This clone turned up a few times. The chain links TRBV19 to TRBJ2-3; TRBD1 matches at 10 bases. This CDR3 has 15 amino acids. The trim removed 4 bases at V and 4 bases at J, leaving 5 bases unmatched. Germline V CDR1 and CDR2: LNHDA, SQIVND (reference sequence). CDR3 nucleotide sequence: TGTGCCAGTAGTACTACCGGGACAGGGGCAGATACGCAGTATTTT. It translates to CASSTTGTGADTQYF.

The chain carries TRBV6-1 and TRBJ1-2; possible D gene TRBD1, 5 bases. V was cut by 10 bases and J by 5 bases, with 17 bases left in between. CDR1 MNHNS and CDR2 SASEGT come from the germline V gene. The CDR3 extends over 13 amino acids. DNA of the CDR3: TGTGCCATCGACAGAGCCGGTCTTTATGGCTACACCTTC. Protein sequence: CAIDRAGLYGYTF.

The chain combines TRBV25-1 with TRBJ2-3, with D perhaps matching TRBD1 (6 bases). Trimming removed 2 bases from V and 0 bases from J, with 15 bases in between. CDR1 and CDR2 (germline): MGHDK, SYGVNS. The CDR3 totals 17 residues. The CDR3 region has the DNA TGTGCCAGCAGTGAAAAAACAGGGAGCCCTAGCACAGATACGCAGTATTTT. This codes for CASSEKTGSPSTDTQYF.

The chain links TRBV4-2 to TRBJ2-5; D remains ambiguous. Deletions cut 3 bases from V and 5 bases from J, with 25 bases between. There are 18 residues in the CDR3. Looked up from germline, CDR1 is LGHNA and CDR2 is YNFKEQ. CDR3 sequence (DNA): TGTGCCAGCAGCCAGATCCGGATTTTTATGTGGCTCGGGGAGACCCAGTACTTC. Protein: CASSQIRIFMWLGETQYF.

The chain is built from TRBV5-1 and TRBJ1-6, with 9 bases identical to TRBD1. CDR1 and CDR2 from the germline V gene are SGHRS and YFSETQ. V shed 3 bases, J shed 10 bases, and the junction held 5 bases outside the gene matches. The CDR3 is 14 amino acids. CDR3 protein: CASSSDRGNSPLHF. CDR3 DNA: TGCGCCAGCAGCTCCGACAGGGGGAACTCACCCCTCCACTTT.

The chain uses TRBV2 and TRBJ2-7; tentative D call: TRBD1 (7 bases). The V gene lost 11 bases and the J gene lost 5 bases, with 16 bases spanning the gap. The CDR3 is 12 residues long. CDR1 is SNHLY, CDR2 FYNNEI, per germline. CDR3 DNA sequence: TGTGCCGGCCGACAGGGACTCGACGAGCAGTACTTC. Protein product: CAGRQGLDEQYF.

This chain uses TRBV5-1 with TRBJ2-7, with D unresolved. V was clipped by 0 bases and J by 6 bases, with 10 bases between them. The CDR3 runs 13 residues. Germline CDR1 is SGHRS and CDR2 is YFSETQ. The CDR3 reads CASSLVRASEQYF. CDR3 DNA sequence: TGCGCCAGCAGCTTGGTGCGAGCTAGCGAGCAGTACTTC.

The rearrangement uses TRBV28 and TRBJ2-3; 11 bases map to TRBD2. Germline V lookup: CDR1 MDHEN, CDR2 SYDVKM. CDR3 length: 15 amino acids. V gave up 6 bases and J gave up 2 bases; unmatched junction bases: 4. CDR3 nucleotides: TGTGCCAGCAGACGACTAGCGGGGCTCACAGATACGCAGTATTTT. It codes for CASRRLAGLTDTQYF. Supplemented by reference TRBV28 and TRBJ2-3, the full variable domain reads DVKVTQSSRYLVKRTGEKVFLECVQDMDHENMFWYRQDPGLGLRLIYFSYDVKMKEKGDIPEGYSVSREKKERFSLILESASTNQTSMYLCASRRLAGLTDTQYFGPGTRLTVL.